One and the same sample provided the 22 T cell receptor beta chains below, sequenced in a study of Ad26.COV2.S vaccination and SARS-CoV-2 variants. The protocol was immunoSEQ multiplex PCR, while the TCRdb copy is restricted to in-frame clones and leaves out a portion. The profile shows 350,000 to 500,000 clones, roughly 87% of them singletons. The treatment was: approximately 18 received Ad26.COV2.S at low or high dose, single or two shots; several received placebo; per-sample allocation not given. Following the first vaccine or placebo injection, samples were taken on day 63. Sequencing was performed on peripheral blood, taken in a trial of Ad26.COV2.S vaccine versus placebo. The receptor set was obtained from a person between 18 and 65 years old who received the Ad26.COV2.S COVID-19 vaccine or a placebo.

The chain combines TRBV7-9 with TRBJ1-4, with D possibly being TRBD1 (5 bases). The V end lost 3 bases, the J end lost 2 bases, and 10 bases lay between the germline ends. The germline V gene encodes CDR1 SEHNR and CDR2 FQNEAQ (reference sequence). This CDR3 comprises 15 residues. Here the CDR3 DNA reads TGTGCCAGCAGCTTGAGGGACGGTACTAATGAAAAACTGTTTTTT. Its translation: CASSLRDGTNEKLFF.

This rearrangement joins TRBV28 to TRBJ2-5; no clear D. The germline gives CDR1 MDHEN, CDR2 SYDVKM. The CDR3 consists of 18 residues. Trimming removed 0 bases from V and 2 bases from J, with 19 bases in between. CDR3 sequence reads: CASSLWGNPRTDQETQYF. CDR3 DNA sequence: TGTGCCAGCAGTTTATGGGGAAACCCGAGGACGGATCAAGAGACCCAGTACTTC.

The chain is built from TRBV5-1 and TRBJ1-3; a weak D match, TRBD1 (5 bases). The CDR3 length is 17 residues. The V gene lost 2 bases and the J gene lost 0 bases, with 15 bases spanning the gap. Germline CDR1 is SGHRS and CDR2 is YFSETQ. The chain's CDR3 is CASSLSPRVDSGNTIYF. The CDR3 nucleotides read TGCGCCAGCAGCTTATCTCCCAGGGTCGACTCTGGAAACACCATATATTTT.

V gene TRBV11-3 combines with J gene TRBJ1-6; D might be TRBD1 (5 bases). Per germline, CDR1 SGHNT and CDR2 YENEEA. The V end lost 6 bases, the J end lost 13 bases, and 16 bases lay between the germline ends. The CDR3 length is 13 residues. CDR3 sequence (DNA): TGTGCCAGCAGTACTGGGGGAGGTACCCCCCTCCACTTT. Translating gives CASSTGGGTPLHF.

The rearrangement joins TRBV18 to TRBJ1-5, with D possibly matching TRBD1 (6 bases). Germline CDR1 and CDR2: KGHSH and LQKENI. The V end lost 3 bases, the J end lost 3 bases, and 21 bases lay between the germline ends. The CDR3 sequence is 18 residues long. DNA for the CDR3: TGTGCCAGCTCACCCAGAGCACAGGGTATGGACTACAATCAGCCCCAGCATTTT. This codes for CASSPRAQGMDYNQPQHF.

The rearrangement links TRBV6-5 to TRBJ2-1, with D possibly matching TRBD2 (6 bases). Trimming left V 6 bases short and J 3 bases short, with 9 bases between. Per germline, CDR1 MNHEY and CDR2 SVGAGI. The CDR3 is made up of 13 amino acids. The CDR3 spells CASSRDFYNEQFF. DNA for the CDR3: TGTGCCAGCAGCCGGGACTTCTACAATGAGCAGTTCTTC.

V and J are TRBV9 and TRBJ1-2, with a tentative D call TRBD1 (5 bases). Germline V CDR1 and CDR2: SGDLS, YYNGEE. The CDR3 covers 13 residues. The V end was cut by 1 base, the J end by 6 bases, with 10 bases between. The CDR3 nucleotides read TGTGCCAGCAGCGTATCAGGGTGGGATGGCTACACCTTC. Its protein is CASSVSGWDGYTF.

The chain couples TRBV11-3 to TRBJ1-2; 12 bases match TRBD1. The germline gives CDR1 SGHNT, CDR2 YENEEA. The CDR3 sequence is 17 residues long. V gave up 1 base and J gave up 3 bases; unmatched junction bases: 6. This chain's CDR3 is CASSLGDRGRKDYGYTF. The CDR3 DNA sequence: TGTGCCAGCAGCTTAGGGGACAGGGGGCGAAAGGACTATGGCTACACCTTC.

CDR3 in amino acids: CASSIRDSVFYGYTF. CDR3 nucleotide sequence: TGTGCCAGTAGTATAAGGGACAGCGTATTCTATGGCTACACCTTC. The rearrangement links TRBV19 to TRBJ1-2; 7 bases fit TRBD1. The V gene's germline CDR1 is LNHDA and CDR2 SQIVND (reference sequence). CDR3 size: 15 residues. V lost 2 bases to trimming and J lost 4 bases; unmatched junction nucleotides: 7.

The chain uses TRBV27 and TRBJ2-1; D possibly matches TRBD1 or TRBD2 (6 bases each). Germline CDR1 and CDR2: MNHEY and SMNVEV (reference sequence). V lost 7 bases, J lost 3 bases, and 16 bases lay in between. The CDR3 extends over 15 amino acids. CDR3 DNA sequence: TGTGCCAGCACCCACCGAGGGGGGCTCTACAATGAGCAGTTCTTC. This encodes CASTHRGGLYNEQFF.

The V call is TRBV2, the J call TRBJ2-7; 9 bases line up with TRBD1. Germline V gene lookup returns CDR1 SNHLY and CDR2 FYNNEI. With V trimmed by 5 bases and J by 6 bases, 5 bases remained unmatched. There are 13 residues in the CDR3. CDR3 sequence (DNA): TGTGCCAGCAGTTCGGACAGGGGTGCCGAGCAGTACTTC. Translated: CASSSDRGAEQYF.

This clone is a singleton in its sample. The chain is built from TRBV4-2 and TRBJ2-2; D unresolved. V was cut by 1 base and J by 5 bases, with 14 bases left in between. Germline V gene data show CDR1 as LGHNA and CDR2 as YNFKEQ. The CDR3 loop spans 16 amino acids. CDR3 nucleotides: TGTGCCAGCAGCCAAGCTTTAACGGCACGGACCGGGGAGCTGTTTTTT. This sequence encodes CASSQALTARTGELFF.

The V call is TRBV4-3, the J call TRBJ1-3; a weak D match, TRBD1 (5 bases). The CDR3 extends over 17 amino acids. Germline CDR1 LGHNA, CDR2 YSLEER. V lost 1 base and J lost 0, with 13 bases in between. CDR3 DNA sequence: TGCGCCAGCAGCCAAGTAACAGGAGGTCACTCTGGAAACACCATATATTTT. Its protein is CASSQVTGGHSGNTIYF.

CDR3 sequence (DNA): TGTGCCACCAGTGATTTAGGCGGGAGCTCCTACAATGAGCAGTTCTTC. Translating it yields CATSDLGGSSYNEQFF. The chain recombines TRBV24-1 with TRBJ2-1; 7 bases line up with TRBD2. This CDR3 has 16 residues. Germline V gene lookup returns CDR1 KGHDR and CDR2 SFDVKD. V trimming: 1 base; J trimming: 0 bases; junction bases outside the gene matches: 2.

A remark on this clone: Other DNA sequences of this sample code for an identical CDR3. The chain joins TRBV18 to TRBJ2-5, with 7 bases that match TRBD2. This CDR3 has 13 residues. Per the germline V gene, CDR1 is KGHSH and CDR2 is LQKENI. V shed 3 bases, J shed 4 bases, and the junction held 2 bases outside the gene matches. The CDR3 loop reads CASSPSSGETQYF. DNA for the CDR3: TGTGCCAGCTCACCCTCTAGCGGAGAGACCCAGTACTTC.

The chain uses TRBV10-3 and TRBJ2-7, with D maybe TRBD1 (6 bases). The CDR3 sequence is 13 residues long. V lost 6 bases and J 2 bases, leaving 11 bases between the germline ends. The V gene's germline CDR1 is ENHRY and CDR2 SYGVKD. The CDR3 protein is CAIREGGAYEQYV. Here the CDR3 DNA reads TGTGCCATCAGGGAAGGGGGAGCCTACGAGCAGTACGTC.

This sequence joins TRBV6-4 and TRBJ2-3; D is undetermined. The CDR3 loop spans 12 amino acids. Germline lookup yields CDR1 MRHNA and CDR2 SNTAGT. The V end was cut by 7 bases, the J end by 8 bases, with 13 bases between. This CDR3 is CASKNTKLTQYF. In DNA, the CDR3 is TGTGCCAGCAAAAACACAAAACTTACGCAGTATTTT.

This chain links TRBV6-5 with TRBJ1-1; no firm D call. The CDR3 loop spans 13 amino acids. Per the germline V gene, CDR1 is MNHEY and CDR2 is SVGAGI. Trimming pared 5 bases from V and 6 bases from J, leaving 13 bases between. CDR3 DNA sequence: TGTGCCAGCAGTCACCTGGGCGACCCTGAAGCTTTCTTT. Translated, it gives CASSHLGDPEAFF.

This chain's CDR3 is CASSLPTAGANVLTF. The CDR3 nucleotides read TGTGCCAGCAGCTTGCCGACAGCTGGGGCCAACGTCCTGACTTTC. This sequence joins TRBV5-6 and TRBJ2-6, with a possible D match to TRBD1 (5 bases). The CDR3 is 15 residues long. The germline V and J ends were trimmed by 1 base and 2 bases, with 7 bases remaining between them. Germline V gene lookup returns CDR1 SGHDT and CDR2 YYEEEE.

This clone has just one count. The chain recombines TRBV29-1 with TRBJ1-2, with no clear D. The CDR3 runs 14 residues. Per the germline V gene, CDR1 is SQVTM and CDR2 is ANQGSEA. The germline V and J ends were trimmed by 0 bases and 4 bases, with 12 bases remaining between them. The CDR3 region is CSVEDWWQAYGYTF. CDR3 sequence (DNA): TGCAGCGTTGAAGACTGGTGGCAGGCCTATGGCTACACCTTC.

The V gene is TRBV27, the J gene TRBJ1-1; possibly TRBD1 for D (5 bases). The CDR3 runs to 15 residues. Trimming cost V 6 bases and J 0 bases, with 14 bases left between them. Germline V CDR1 and CDR2: MNHEY, SMNVEV (reference sequence). CDR3 in amino acids: CASSHGAGMNTEAFF. The CDR3 nucleotides read TGTGCCAGCAGCCATGGGGCCGGGATGAACACTGAAGCTTTCTTT.

The CDR3 sequence is CASSRRRGSTDTQYF. CDR3 DNA sequence: TGTGCCAGCAGCCGCCGGCGGGGCTCCACAGATACGCAGTATTTT. The rearrangement links TRBV11-3 to TRBJ2-3; possibly TRBD2 for D (6 bases). The V end lost 5 bases, the J end lost 2 bases, and 14 bases lay between the germline ends. This CDR3 comprises 15 residues. Per the germline V gene, CDR1 is SGHNT and CDR2 is YENEEA.